The clone carrying this TCR beta chain was observed once. What it binds is unknown. Germline-derived CDR1 and CDR2 are MNHEY and SMNVEV (reference sequence). V lost 6 bases and J lost 2; bases outside the gene matches: 10. CDR3 length: 17 residues. In the PCR, 60 Vbeta and 13 Jbeta primers were used. This table comes from immunoSEQ multiplex PCR, and its TCRdb copy is limited to in-frame clones, with some not included. Seen here are approximately 75,000 clones, around 81% observed once, and the top ten hold 0.9% to 1.2%. This record comes from a study of cytomegalovirus exposure and HLA in healthy donors. General study points: Among CMV-associated TCR beta chains, most appeared HLA-restricted in a later analysis. The study listed 164 cytomegalovirus-associated TCR beta chains.

Input material: PBMCs. The TCR comes from a male donor in good health and CMV-seronegative. This chain joins TRBV27 and TRBJ2-3; 11 bases map to TRBD2. The CDR3 nucleotides read TGTGCCAGCAGCACGACGGGACTAGCGGAGTTCACAGATACGCAGTATTTT. Protein sequence: CASSTTGLAEFTDTQYF.